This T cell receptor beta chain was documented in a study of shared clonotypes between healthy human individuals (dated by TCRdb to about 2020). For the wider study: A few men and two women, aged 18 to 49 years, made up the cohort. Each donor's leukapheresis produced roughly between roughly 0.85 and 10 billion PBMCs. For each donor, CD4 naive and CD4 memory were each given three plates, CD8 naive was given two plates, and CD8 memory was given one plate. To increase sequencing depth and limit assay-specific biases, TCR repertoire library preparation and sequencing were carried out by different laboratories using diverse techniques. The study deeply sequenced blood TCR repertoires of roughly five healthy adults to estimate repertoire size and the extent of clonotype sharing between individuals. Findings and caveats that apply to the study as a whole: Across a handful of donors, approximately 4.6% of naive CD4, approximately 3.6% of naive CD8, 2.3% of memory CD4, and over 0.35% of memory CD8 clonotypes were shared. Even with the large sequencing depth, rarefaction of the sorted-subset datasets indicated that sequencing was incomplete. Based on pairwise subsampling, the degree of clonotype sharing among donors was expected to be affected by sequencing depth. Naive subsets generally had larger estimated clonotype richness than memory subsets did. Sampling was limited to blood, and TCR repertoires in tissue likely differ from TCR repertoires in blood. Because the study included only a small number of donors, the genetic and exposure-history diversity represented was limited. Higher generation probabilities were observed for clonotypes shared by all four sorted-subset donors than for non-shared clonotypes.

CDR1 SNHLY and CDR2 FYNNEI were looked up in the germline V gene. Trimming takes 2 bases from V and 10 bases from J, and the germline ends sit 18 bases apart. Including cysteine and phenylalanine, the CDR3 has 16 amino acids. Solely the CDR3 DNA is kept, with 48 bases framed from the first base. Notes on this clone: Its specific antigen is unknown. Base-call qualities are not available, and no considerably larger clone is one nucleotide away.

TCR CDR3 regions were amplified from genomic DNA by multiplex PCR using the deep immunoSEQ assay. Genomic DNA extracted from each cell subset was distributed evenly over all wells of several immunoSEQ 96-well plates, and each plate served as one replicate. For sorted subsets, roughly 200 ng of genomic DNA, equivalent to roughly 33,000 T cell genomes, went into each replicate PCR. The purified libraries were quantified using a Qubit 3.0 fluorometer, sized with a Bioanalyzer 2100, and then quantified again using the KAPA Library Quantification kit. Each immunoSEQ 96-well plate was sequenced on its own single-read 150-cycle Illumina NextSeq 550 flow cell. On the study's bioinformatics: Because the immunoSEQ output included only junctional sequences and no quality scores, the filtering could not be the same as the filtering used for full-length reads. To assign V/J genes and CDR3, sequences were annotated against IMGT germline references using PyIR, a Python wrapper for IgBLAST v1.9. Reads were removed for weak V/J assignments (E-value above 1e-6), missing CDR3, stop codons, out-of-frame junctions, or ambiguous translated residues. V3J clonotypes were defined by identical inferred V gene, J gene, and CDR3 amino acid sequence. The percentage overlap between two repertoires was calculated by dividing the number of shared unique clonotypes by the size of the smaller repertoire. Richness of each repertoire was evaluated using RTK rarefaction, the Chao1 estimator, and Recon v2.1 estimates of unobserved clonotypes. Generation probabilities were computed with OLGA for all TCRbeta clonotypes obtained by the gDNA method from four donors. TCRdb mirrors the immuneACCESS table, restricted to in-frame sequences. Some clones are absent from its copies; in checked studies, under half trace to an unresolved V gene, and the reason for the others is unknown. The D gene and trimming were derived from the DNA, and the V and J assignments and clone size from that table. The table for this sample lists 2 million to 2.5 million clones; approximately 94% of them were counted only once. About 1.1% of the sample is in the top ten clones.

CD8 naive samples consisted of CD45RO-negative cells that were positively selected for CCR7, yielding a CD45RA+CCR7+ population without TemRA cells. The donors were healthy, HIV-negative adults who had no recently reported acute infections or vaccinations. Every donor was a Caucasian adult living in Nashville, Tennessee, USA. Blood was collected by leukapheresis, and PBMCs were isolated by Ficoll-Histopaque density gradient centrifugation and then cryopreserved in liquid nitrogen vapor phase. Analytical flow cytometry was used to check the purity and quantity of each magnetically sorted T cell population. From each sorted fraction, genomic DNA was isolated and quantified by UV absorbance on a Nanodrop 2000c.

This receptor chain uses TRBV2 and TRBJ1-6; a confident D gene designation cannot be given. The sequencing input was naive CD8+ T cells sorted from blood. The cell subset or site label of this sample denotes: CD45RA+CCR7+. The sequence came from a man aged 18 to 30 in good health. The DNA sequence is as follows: TGTGCCAGCAGTGAACTAGGCAGTAGGGATTTCTCACCCCTCCACTTT. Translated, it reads CASSELGSRDFSPLHF.